This is a list of T cell receptor beta chains from one sample in a study of T-cell memory formation after mild COVID-19. TCRdb itself ran the 5' RACE reads through MiXCR, one entry per CDR3 protein. The data hold tens of thousands of distinct CDR3 sequences, with more than 20% observed a single time. Sequencing input: PBMCs or a T cell subset sorted from them (not recorded which). These receptors all come from a man between 18 and 35 years old who had mild COVID-19 (a few samples of this study predate the infection). Cell type and time point are not known. CDR3s include the opening cysteine and the closing phenylalanine or tryptophan. Fields, in order: V gene, clone size, CDR3 length, J gene, D gene, CDR3 protein, CDR3 DNA. The D gene is left open where the match is weak. The listing skips clone size in some rows; elsewhere it reads once, few, many or a size class.

V gene: TRBV6-2/TRBV6-3; clone size: -; CDR3 length: 13; J gene: TRBJ1-5; D gene: -; CDR3 protein: CASSAQGYQPQHF; CDR3 DNA: TGTGCCAGCAGTGCCCAGGGTTATCAGCCCCAGCATTTT
V gene: TRBV4-3; clone size: -; CDR3 length: 14; J gene: TRBJ2-7; D gene: TRBD2; CDR3 protein: CASSQGRGAYEQYF; CDR3 DNA: TGCGCCAGCAGCCAGGGCCGGGGGGCCTACGAGCAGTACTTC
V gene: TRBV19; clone size: -; CDR3 length: 15; J gene: TRBJ1-5; D gene: -; CDR3 protein: CASTVGVRGFQPQHF; CDR3 DNA: TGTGCCAGTACCGTGGGAGTTCGAGGGTTCCAGCCCCAGCATTTT
V gene: TRBV27; clone size: -; CDR3 length: 16; J gene: TRBJ2-1; D gene: TRBD2; CDR3 protein: CASSLSGTSGLNEQFF; CDR3 DNA: TGTGCCAGCAGTTTATCTGGGACTAGCGGGCTCAATGAGCAGTTCTTC
V gene: TRBV4-2; clone size: few; CDR3 length: 20; J gene: TRBJ1-4; D gene: TRBD1; CDR3 protein: CASSQDDAGTGAFANEKLFF; CDR3 DNA: TGTGCCAGCAGCCAAGATGACGCCGGGACAGGGGCGTTTGCTAATGAAAAACTGTTTTTT
V gene: TRBV4-3; clone size: few; CDR3 length: 17; J gene: TRBJ1-2; D gene: -; CDR3 protein: CASSQVWTSGGGDGYTF; CDR3 DNA: TGCGCCAGCAGCCAAGTTTGGACGTCGGGGGGAGGAGATGGCTACACCTTC
V gene: TRBV29-1; clone size: -; CDR3 length: 13; J gene: TRBJ1-2; D gene: -; CDR3 protein: CSVEASTYNGYTF; CDR3 DNA: TGCAGCGTTGAAGCCAGTACCTACAATGGCTACACCTTC
V gene: TRBV9; clone size: -; CDR3 length: 12; J gene: TRBJ2-7; D gene: TRBD2; CDR3 protein: CASSSGGAEQYF; CDR3 DNA: TGTGCCAGCAGCTCCGGGGGGGCCGAGCAGTACTTC
V gene: TRBV20-1; clone size: once; CDR3 length: 15; J gene: TRBJ1-6; D gene: -; CDR3 protein: CSASRTSSYNSPLHF; CDR3 DNA: TGCAGTGCTAGCCGAACTAGCTCCTATAATTCACCCCTCCACTTT
V gene: TRBV27; clone size: few; CDR3 length: 14; J gene: TRBJ2-5; D gene: -; CDR3 protein: CASSLSLGLETQYF; CDR3 DNA: TGTGCCAGCAGTTTAAGTCTGGGGCTGGAGACCCAGTACTTC
V gene: TRBV27; clone size: -; CDR3 length: 15; J gene: TRBJ1-1; D gene: -; CDR3 protein: CASTQREADRTEAFF; CDR3 DNA: TGTGCCAGCACGCAGAGGGAGGCGGATAGGACTGAAGCTTTCTTT
V gene: TRBV4-2; clone size: few; CDR3 length: 12; J gene: TRBJ1-1; D gene: -; CDR3 protein: CATYNWATEAFF; CDR3 DNA: TGTGCCACCTATAATTGGGCCACTGAAGCTTTCTTT
V gene: TRBV7-8; clone size: -; CDR3 length: 14; J gene: TRBJ1-3; D gene: TRBD1; CDR3 protein: CASQDRTFGNTIYF; CDR3 DNA: TGTGCCAGCCAGGACAGGACGTTCGGAAACACCATATATTTT
V gene: TRBV2; clone size: -; CDR3 length: 11; J gene: TRBJ2-3; D gene: -; CDR3 protein: CARGEGDTQYF; CDR3 DNA: TGTGCCAGGGGAGAGGGAGATACGCAGTATTTT
V gene: TRBV5-1; clone size: -; CDR3 length: 15; J gene: TRBJ2-3; D gene: -; CDR3 protein: CASSLVPAEGDTQYF; CDR3 DNA: TGCGCCAGCAGCTTGGTCCCTGCGGAGGGCGATACGCAGTATTTT
V gene: TRBV7-8; clone size: few; CDR3 length: 14; J gene: TRBJ2-4; D gene: TRBD1; CDR3 protein: CASSLGQGGNIQYF; CDR3 DNA: TGTGCCAGCAGCCTCGGACAGGGCGGAAACATTCAGTACTTC
V gene: TRBV12-3/TRBV12-4; clone size: few; CDR3 length: 14; J gene: TRBJ1-2; D gene: -; CDR3 protein: CASSPGEFGYGYTF; CDR3 DNA: TGTGCCAGCAGCCCAGGGGAGTTCGGCTATGGCTACACCTTC
V gene: TRBV11-2; clone size: -; CDR3 length: 16; J gene: TRBJ2-1; D gene: -; CDR3 protein: CASSLQRQTSYNEQFF; CDR3 DNA: TGTGCCAGCAGCTTACAACGACAGACCTCCTACAATGAGCAGTTCTTC
V gene: TRBV29-1; clone size: -; CDR3 length: 16; J gene: TRBJ1-1; D gene: -; CDR3 protein: CSVEEGAGSPNTEAFF; CDR3 DNA: TGCAGCGTTGAAGAGGGAGCAGGGTCTCCGAACACTGAAGCTTTCTTT
V gene: TRBV11-2; clone size: few; CDR3 length: 15; J gene: TRBJ2-1; D gene: TRBD2; CDR3 protein: CASSLVAGGINEQFF; CDR3 DNA: TGTGCCAGCAGCTTAGTTGCGGGGGGTATCAATGAGCAGTTCTTC
V gene: TRBV30; clone size: -; CDR3 length: 14; J gene: TRBJ1-5; D gene: -; CDR3 protein: CAWSDPTGGQPQHF; CDR3 DNA: TGTGCCTGGAGCGACCCGACAGGCGGTCAGCCCCAGCATTTT
V gene: TRBV29-1; clone size: -; CDR3 length: 15; J gene: TRBJ2-3; D gene: -; CDR3 protein: CSHGSRGDYTDTQYF; CDR3 DNA: TGCAGCCATGGATCGCGGGGCGATTACACAGATACGCAGTATTTT
V gene: TRBV5-1; clone size: -; CDR3 length: 14; J gene: TRBJ2-1; D gene: -; CDR3 protein: CASGGGRNDNEQFF; CDR3 DNA: TGCGCCAGCGGCGGTGGACGCAACGACAATGAGCAGTTCTTC
V gene: TRBV27; clone size: few; CDR3 length: 14; J gene: TRBJ1-6; D gene: TRBD1; CDR3 protein: CASRTGVGNSPLHF; CDR3 DNA: TGTGCCAGCAGAACAGGGGTCGGTAATTCACCCCTCCACTTT
V gene: TRBV19; clone size: -; CDR3 length: 14; J gene: TRBJ2-2; D gene: -; CDR3 protein: CASSGQTYTGELFF; CDR3 DNA: TGTGCCAGTTCTGGACAGACCTACACCGGGGAGCTGTTTTTT
V gene: TRBV29-1; clone size: -; CDR3 length: 14; J gene: TRBJ2-3; D gene: TRBD1; CDR3 protein: CSAKPTQGADTQYF; CDR3 DNA: TGCAGCGCCAAACCAACCCAGGGGGCAGATACGCAGTATTTT
V gene: TRBV9; clone size: few; CDR3 length: 14; J gene: TRBJ1-6; D gene: -; CDR3 protein: CASSEKGGNSPLHF; CDR3 DNA: TGTGCCAGCAGCGAGAAGGGGGGGAATTCACCCCTCCACTTT
V gene: TRBV29-1; clone size: few; CDR3 length: 17; J gene: TRBJ2-3; D gene: -; CDR3 protein: CSVEDGSVTGAPDTQYF; CDR3 DNA: TGCAGCGTTGAAGATGGGTCGGTGACGGGGGCCCCAGATACGCAGTATTTT
V gene: TRBV12-3/TRBV12-4; clone size: many; CDR3 length: 13; J gene: TRBJ2-3; D gene: -; CDR3 protein: CASSLGPLHTQYF; CDR3 DNA: TGTGCCAGCAGTTTAGGTCCCTTACATACGCAGTATTTT
V gene: TRBV7-8; clone size: once; CDR3 length: 15; J gene: TRBJ1-5; D gene: TRBD1; CDR3 protein: CASSLNGDRNQPQHF; CDR3 DNA: TGTGCCAGCAGCTTAAATGGGGACAGGAATCAGCCCCAGCATTTT
V gene: TRBV27; clone size: -; CDR3 length: 12; J gene: TRBJ2-1; D gene: -; CDR3 protein: CASSLFGAEQFF; CDR3 DNA: TGTGCCAGCAGTTTATTTGGGGCTGAGCAGTTCTTC
V gene: TRBV7-2; clone size: few; CDR3 length: 14; J gene: TRBJ2-7; D gene: TRBD2; CDR3 protein: CASSFAGGPHEQYF; CDR3 DNA: TGTGCCAGCAGTTTTGCGGGGGGGCCCCACGAGCAGTACTTC
V gene: TRBV5-1; clone size: few; CDR3 length: 17; J gene: TRBJ1-1; D gene: TRBD1; CDR3 protein: CASSPERTGDMNTEAFF; CDR3 DNA: TGCGCCAGCAGCCCCGAGCGGACAGGGGATATGAACACTGAAGCTTTCTTT
V gene: TRBV29-1; clone size: -; CDR3 length: 14; J gene: TRBJ2-5; D gene: TRBD2; CDR3 protein: CSVDTSGDQETQYF; CDR3 DNA: TGCAGCGTGGATACTAGCGGGGACCAAGAGACCCAGTACTTC
V gene: TRBV4-1; clone size: -; CDR3 length: 15; J gene: TRBJ1-2; D gene: TRBD1; CDR3 protein: CASSQVGQGVGGYTF; CDR3 DNA: TGCGCCAGCAGCCAAGTAGGACAGGGGGTTGGTGGCTACACCTTC
V gene: TRBV4-3; clone size: many; CDR3 length: 15; J gene: TRBJ2-3; D gene: TRBD2; CDR3 protein: CASSPTSGGADTQYF; CDR3 DNA: TGCGCCAGCAGCCCGACTAGCGGGGGGGCAGATACGCAGTATTTT
V gene: TRBV24-1; clone size: few; CDR3 length: 12; J gene: TRBJ1-2; D gene: TRBD1; CDR3 protein: CATKGAIGGYTF; CDR3 DNA: TGTGCCACCAAGGGGGCTATAGGTGGCTACACCTTC
V gene: TRBV4-1; clone size: few; CDR3 length: 16; J gene: TRBJ2-3; D gene: -; CDR3 protein: CASSQVRKWAQDTQYF; CDR3 DNA: TGCGCCAGCAGCCAAGTAAGGAAGTGGGCCCAAGATACGCAGTATTTT
V gene: TRBV20-1; clone size: -; CDR3 length: 13; J gene: TRBJ2-2; D gene: -; CDR3 protein: CSARTVDTGELFF; CDR3 DNA: TGCAGTGCTAGGACAGTAGACACCGGGGAGCTGTTTTTT
V gene: TRBV6-6; clone size: few; CDR3 length: 13; J gene: TRBJ2-5; D gene: -; CDR3 protein: CASMRDPWETQYF; CDR3 DNA: TGTGCCAGCATGAGGGACCCTTGGGAGACCCAGTACTTC
V gene: TRBV10-3; clone size: -; CDR3 length: 15; J gene: TRBJ2-3; D gene: TRBD2; CDR3 protein: CATKPGLLGTDTQYF; CDR3 DNA: TGTGCCACCAAACCGGGACTACTAGGCACAGATACGCAGTATTTT
V gene: TRBV5-6; clone size: -; CDR3 length: 16; J gene: TRBJ2-1; D gene: -; CDR3 protein: CASSLMFVGSRDEQFF; CDR3 DNA: TGTGCCAGCAGCTTGATGTTCGTTGGCTCGCGGGATGAGCAGTTCTTC
V gene: TRBV6-2/TRBV6-3; clone size: -; CDR3 length: 12; J gene: TRBJ1-1; D gene: -; CDR3 protein: CASSYGGPEAFF; CDR3 DNA: TGTGCCAGCAGTTACGGAGGCCCTGAAGCTTTCTTT
V gene: TRBV12-3/TRBV12-4; clone size: many; CDR3 length: 14; J gene: TRBJ2-1; D gene: TRBD2; CDR3 protein: CASSPSGGPAEQFF; CDR3 DNA: TGTGCCAGCAGCCCTAGCGGGGGGCCCGCTGAGCAGTTCTTC
V gene: TRBV5-6; clone size: few; CDR3 length: 15; J gene: TRBJ1-6; D gene: TRBD1; CDR3 protein: CASSYRTGTALPLHF; CDR3 DNA: TGTGCCAGCAGCTACAGGACCGGGACAGCCTTACCCCTCCACTTT